This T cell receptor beta chain was found in a study of blood T cell repertoires in COVID-19. The wider study: COVID-19 samples collected from the United States, Italy and Spain covered acute and convalescent phases.

This CDR3 region has 14 residues. V dropped 6 bases and J dropped 4; count of bases not matched to a gene: 4. Per germline, CDR1 SEHNR and CDR2 FQNEAQ (reference sequence). Clones were read by immunoSEQ multiplex PCR, and TCRdb kept only the in-frame ones, dropping some. The sample records 100,000 or so clones, almost 95% being singletons. The sample taken for sequencing was peripheral blood. The sequence was obtained from a woman aged 55-70 years with active COVID-19. The V gene is TRBV7-9, the J gene TRBJ2-3, with 10 bases lining up with TRBD2. CDR3 coding DNA: TGTGCCAGCAGTTCTAGCGGGAGCGCAGATACGCAGTATTTT. Amino acid sequence: CASSSSGSADTQYF.